These 29 T cell receptor beta chains originate from one sample sequenced in a study of blood T cell repertoires in COVID-19. Some clones are missing from TCRdb's copy, which holds only in-frame ones; the method was immunoSEQ multiplex PCR. The sample lists roughly 150,000 clones, about four fifths occurring once. Sequencing was performed on peripheral blood. The receptors here all came from a woman older than 75 with acute or convalescent COVID-19.

The chain couples TRBV5-1 to TRBJ2-4; D is perhaps TRBD2 (5 bases). From germline, CDR1 is SGHRS and CDR2 YFSETQ. V lost 0 bases and J 7 bases, leaving 17 bases between the germline ends. CDR3 length: 16 residues. CDR3 sequence (DNA): TGCGCCAGCAGCTTGGGTGATAGCCGGGCGGGCAACATTCAGTACTTC. This translates into CASSLGDSRAGNIQYF.

V usage is TRBV2 and J usage is TRBJ2-7; possibly TRBD2 for D (6 bases). The CDR3 has 14 amino acids. V was trimmed by 8 bases and J by 2 bases, leaving 16 bases between them. In germline, CDR1 is SNHLY, CDR2 FYNNEI. The chain's CDR3 is CASEKGLFPYEQYF. CDR3 in DNA: TGTGCCAGCGAAAAGGGACTTTTTCCCTACGAGCAGTACTTC.

The genes are TRBV18 and TRBJ2-2; TRBD1 matches 11 bases. From germline, CDR1 is KGHSH and CDR2 LQKENI. The CDR3 runs to 15 residues. V lost 3 bases to trimming and J lost 4 bases; unmatched junction nucleotides: 1. The CDR3 is CASSPGTGGTGELFF. The CDR3 DNA reads as TGTGCCAGCTCACCCGGGACAGGGGGCACCGGGGAGCTGTTTTTT.

The V call is TRBV7-9, the J call TRBJ1-5; 10 nucleotides align to TRBD1. The germline CDR1 and CDR2 sequences are SEHNR and FQNEAQ (reference sequence). The CDR3 length is 15 residues. J lost 3 bases, V lost 4 bases, and 3 bases had no gene match. The CDR3 DNA follows: TGTGCCAGCAGCTCGGGACAGGGGAACAATCAGCCCCAGCATTTT. This sequence encodes CASSSGQGNNQPQHF.

This clone was seen a single time. The gene calls are TRBV27 and TRBJ1-5; D might be TRBD1 (5 bases). The V and J ends lost 3 bases and 5 bases respectively, with 14 bases between them. CDR3 length: 15 residues. CDR1 is MNHEY and CDR2 is SMNVEV in the germline V gene (reference sequence). CDR3 DNA sequence: TGTGCCAGCAGTTTGGGGTTGGGGGGTGATCAGCCCCAGCATTTT. Its translation is CASSLGLGGDQPQHF.

The chain combines TRBV3-1 (or the pseudogene TRBV3-2) with TRBJ1-2; TRBD1 might be the D (5 bases). Germline CDR1 is LGHDT and CDR2 is YNNKEL (reference sequence). This CDR3 comprises 13 residues. V lost 1 base and J lost 4, with 7 bases in between. The CDR3 spells CASSQAQGYGYTF. The CDR3 region has the DNA TGTGCCAGCAGCCAAGCGCAGGGCTATGGCTACACCTTC.

This clone was recorded once. The rearrangement uses TRBV11-3 and TRBJ2-7, with 10 nucleotides matching TRBD1. V dropped 3 bases and J dropped 7; count of bases not matched to a gene: 12. The germline CDR1 and CDR2 sequences are SGHNT and YENEEA. This CDR3 has 16 residues. The DNA of the CDR3 is TGTGCCAGCAGCTTGAGTGGGGGACAGGGGACGATGGAGCAGTACTTC. Translation gives CASSLSGGQGTMEQYF.

This chain uses TRBV5-3 with TRBJ2-7; TRBD2 matches at 8 bases. TRBV5-3 belongs to the ORF category, with a function that is uncertain. After removal of 0 bases from V and 2 bases from J, the junction contained 4 bases not matched to a gene. The CDR3 consists of 15 residues. CDR3 nucleotide sequence: TGTGCCAGAAGCTTGGTGCCGGGACTAGCCTACGAGCAGTACTTC. As protein: CARSLVPGLAYEQYF.

The chain uses TRBV19 and TRBJ1-5, with 7 positions matching TRBD1. In germline, CDR1 is LNHDA, CDR2 SQIVND (reference sequence). The CDR3 has 15 amino acids. V lost 5 bases, J lost 2 bases, and 6 bases stayed unmatched. The CDR3 protein is CASSYTGTGNQPQHF. The CDR3 bases are TGTGCCAGTAGTTATACCGGGACAGGCAATCAGCCCCAGCATTTT.

The rearrangement links TRBV6-5 to TRBJ1-2, with TRBD1 matching over 8 bases. The CDR3 is 14 residues long. The V segment lost 7 bases and the J segment 6 bases; nucleotides outside the gene matches: 10. Germline-derived CDR1 and CDR2 are MNHEY and SVGAGI. This CDR3 is CASTTTQGQDGYTF. The CDR3 coding sequence is TGTGCCAGCACCACAACCCAGGGACAGGATGGCTACACCTTC.

The chain joins TRBV11-2 to TRBJ1-1; tentatively, D is TRBD1 (6 bases). V was trimmed by 5 bases and J by 0 bases, leaving 22 bases between them. The CDR3 extends over 18 amino acids. Germline V lookup: CDR1 SGHAT, CDR2 FQNNGV. The CDR3 is CASSPSRGNVILNTEAFF. The CDR3, as DNA: TGTGCCAGCAGCCCATCGAGGGGGAATGTCATCTTGAACACTGAAGCTTTCTTT.

The V call is TRBV30, the J call TRBJ1-3; D gene ambiguous. The CDR3 has 18 residues. Germline V gene lookup returns CDR1 GTSNPN and CDR2 SVGIG (reference sequence). Between the trimmed V and J ends, which lost 0 bases and 0 bases, there was a span of 18 bases. CDR3 coding DNA: TGTGCCTGGAGTGTAGTGTTGGGCTTCCCGAGCTCTGGAAACACCATATATTTT. Encoded protein: CAWSVVLGFPSSGNTIYF.

The CDR3 DNA is TGCGCCAGCAGTGAGCAGGGGAGTGAAAAACTGTTTTTT. Amino acid sequence: CASSEQGSEKLFF. The chain has TRBV10-2 and TRBJ1-4, with D possibly matching TRBD1 (6 bases). Germline CDR1 WSHSY, CDR2 SAAADI. The CDR3 covers 13 residues. The V end lost 2 bases, the J end lost 7 bases, and 8 bases lay between the germline ends.

Regarding this clone: In the same sample, other DNA sequences code for this CDR3. The chain uses TRBV28 and TRBJ1-2; unclear D gene. Germline V CDR1 and CDR2: MDHEN, SYDVKM. The length of the CDR3 is 14 residues. Trimming stripped 3 bases from V and 5 bases from J, with 13 bases between. For the CDR3, the DNA is TGTGCCAGCAGTTTGGGAGAGACCTTTTATGGCTACACCTTC. Translated, it gives CASSLGETFYGYTF.

V usage is TRBV6-6 and J usage is TRBJ1-2; D remains ambiguous. V lost 8 bases, J lost 7 bases, and 20 bases lay in between. The CDR3 has 14 residues. Germline loops: CDR1 MNHNY, CDR2 SVGAGI (reference sequence). As DNA, the CDR3 is TGTGCCAGCCTCGGGCGGGTACGGAATCTTGGCTACACCTTC. This sequence encodes CASLGRVRNLGYTF.

A few counts support this clone. This sequence joins TRBV5-1 and TRBJ1-1, with a possible D match to TRBD1 (6 bases). This CDR3 has 16 residues. Germline values: CDR1 SGHRS, CDR2 YFSETQ. Trimming shortened V by 0 bases and J by 0 bases, and 12 bases separated the two germline ends. This chain's CDR3 is CASSLGRGTMNTEAFF. Here the CDR3 DNA reads TGCGCCAGCAGCTTGGGTAGGGGGACCATGAACACTGAAGCTTTCTTT.

V is TRBV21-1 and J is TRBJ1-2. TRBV21-1 is noted as a pseudogene. The CDR3 extends over 12 amino acids. The CDR3 loop is CASSKALGRASF. CDR3 in DNA: TGTGCCAGCAGCAAAGCGCTCGGGAGGGCTTCCTTC.

CDR3 bases: TGTGCCAGCAGTTTGGGCCCGACAATGATGAACACTGAAGCTTTCTTT. Encoded protein: CASSLGPTMMNTEAFF. The gene calls are TRBV27 and TRBJ1-1; D uncertain. The CDR3 runs 16 residues. Germline V CDR1 and CDR2: MNHEY, SMNVEV (reference sequence). The V gene lost 3 bases and the J gene lost 0 bases, with 14 bases spanning the gap.

The table lists this clone with a count of one. The V call is TRBV19, the J call TRBJ2-3; the D gene is possibly TRBD2 (5 bases). The germline gives CDR1 LNHDA, CDR2 SQIVND (reference sequence). V lost 3 bases, J lost 2 bases, and 9 bases lay in between. The CDR3 is 14 amino acids. CDR3 in amino acids: CASSIQRLTDTQYF. DNA of the CDR3: TGTGCCAGTAGTATCCAGCGGCTCACAGATACGCAGTATTTT.

The chain carries TRBV7-2 and TRBJ2-2; TRBD2 matches 9 bases. V dropped 6 bases and J dropped 5; count of bases not matched to a gene: 10. CDR1 SGHTA and CDR2 FQGNSA come from the germline V gene. This CDR3 has 16 residues. CDR3 protein: CASRQMGSGRTGELFF. For the CDR3, the DNA is TGTGCCAGCAGACAAATGGGGAGCGGGAGGACCGGGGAGCTGTTTTTT.

This chain links TRBV5-6 with TRBJ2-1, with 10 nucleotides matching TRBD2. Germline CDR1 reads SGHDT; CDR2 reads YYEEEE. J gave up 8 bases and V 2 bases, and 7 bases lay outside the gene matches. The CDR3 loop spans 15 amino acids. CDR3 in amino acids: CASSFPSGTSDEQFF. The CDR3 DNA sequence: TGTGCCAGCAGCTTCCCTAGCGGGACTAGCGATGAGCAGTTCTTC. Full variable domain (remainder filled in from reference TRBV5-6 and TRBJ2-1): DAGVTQSPTHLIKTRGQQVTLRCSPKSGHDTVSWYQQALGQGPQFIFQYYEEEERQRGNFPDRFSGHQFPNYSSELNVNALLLGDSALYLCASSFPSGTSDEQFFGPGTRLTVL.

The chain has TRBV19 and TRBJ1-1; tentatively, D is TRBD1 (6 bases). Germline V CDR1 and CDR2: LNHDA, SQIVND (reference sequence). The CDR3 covers 14 residues. V dropped 9 bases and J dropped 12 bases, with 26 bases sitting between them. The CDR3 here is CASILGAYPGKPFF. The CDR3 DNA sequence: TGTGCCAGCATTCTGGGGGCCTATCCGGGAAAGCCTTTCTTT.

This clone occurred once. V and J are TRBV14 and TRBJ2-5; 11 bases match TRBD1. The germline gives CDR1 SGHDN, CDR2 FVKESK. CDR3 length: 17 residues. With 0 bases clipped from V and 4 bases from J, the junction kept 7 bases outside the gene matches. In DNA form, the CDR3 reads TGTGCCAGCAGCCAAGATTCAGGACAGGGGGCTAGAGAGACCCAGTACTTC. This encodes CASSQDSGQGARETQYF.

V is TRBV19 and J is TRBJ1-4, with TRBD1 identical over 9 bases. Per the germline V gene, CDR1 is LNHDA and CDR2 is SQIVND (reference sequence). V shed 4 bases and J 4 bases; nucleotides not matched to a gene: 4. The CDR3 length is 15 residues. The CDR3: CASSTPGQGNEKLFF. The CDR3 nucleotides are TGTGCCAGTAGTACCCCGGGACAGGGTAATGAAAAACTGTTTTTT. Together with reference TRBV19 and TRBJ1-4, the CDR3 gives the full variable domain: DGGITQSPKYLFRKEGQNVTLSCEQNLNHDAMYWYRQDPGQGLRLIYYSQIVNDFQKGDIAEGYSVSREKKESFPLTVTSAQKNPTAFYLCASSTPGQGNEKLFFGSGTQLSVL.

This chain connects TRBV25-1 to TRBJ2-7, with 9 positions matching TRBD1. V trimming: 5 bases; J trimming: 0 bases; junction bases outside the gene matches: 5. The germline V gene has CDR1 MGHDK and CDR2 SYGVNS. The CDR3 covers 15 residues. CDR3 sequence: CASSKTGGLSYEQYF. In DNA, the CDR3 is TGTGCCAGCAGTAAGACAGGGGGGCTCTCCTACGAGCAGTACTTC.

The chain carries TRBV12-5 and TRBJ1-1, with D possibly being TRBD1 (5 bases). CDR1 is LGHNT, CDR2 FRNRAP, per germline. V was clipped by 5 bases and J by 1 base, with 11 bases between them. The CDR3 loop spans 14 amino acids. The CDR3 DNA reads TGTGCTAGTGGTCTCGGGGGGGAGAACACTGAAGCTTTCTTT. It is translated as CASGLGGENTEAFF.

The chain couples TRBV7-2 to TRBJ2-3; no reliable D call. V was cut by 3 bases and J by 3 bases, with 7 bases left in between. This CDR3 has 13 amino acids. The germline CDR1 and CDR2 sequences are SGHTA and FQGNSA. CDR3 sequence: CASSFVRTDTQYF. CDR3 in DNA: TGTGCCAGCAGCTTCGTGAGAACAGATACGCAGTATTTT.

The rearrangement joins TRBV6-5 to TRBJ1-4; the D gene is possibly TRBD1 (6 bases). Germline V gene sequence: CDR1 MNHEY, CDR2 SVGAGI. This CDR3 is built from 15 residues. V was trimmed by 2 bases and J by 7 bases, leaving 14 bases between them. In nucleotides, the CDR3 is TGTGCCAGCAGTTACGCAACAGGGAGCGGTGAAAAACTGTTTTTT. This encodes CASSYATGSGEKLFF.

V is TRBV5-1 and J is TRBJ1-1; D is unresolved. The CDR3 sequence is 13 residues long. The germline V gene has CDR1 SGHRS and CDR2 YFSETQ. V was pared by 7 bases and J by 4 bases, with 14 bases between. The CDR3 spells CASQSDGITEAFF. In DNA, the CDR3 is TGCGCCAGCCAGTCAGATGGTATCACTGAAGCTTTCTTT. The full variable domain, with the rest looked up from reference TRBV5-1 and TRBJ1-1, is KAGVTQTPRYLIKTRGQQVTLSCSPISGHRSVSWYQQTPGQGLQFLFEYFSETQRNKGNFPGRFSGRQFSNSRSEMNVSTLELGDSALYLCASQSDGITEAFFGQGTRLTVV.